The clone carrying this T cell receptor beta chain was seen many times. No antigen is known for it. The data were obtained in a study of T cells after posttransplantation cyclophosphamide. Sequencing used immunoSEQ multiplex PCR; TCRdb keeps in-frame clones, though not all of them. Observed in the sample are 7,000 to 8,000 clones, none of them singletons. Germline V gene sequence: CDR1 LNHDA, CDR2 SQIVND (reference sequence). The CDR3 covers 11 residues. Trimming took 6 bases from V and 10 from J, leaving 9 bases between them. A marrow graft followed busulfan-fludarabine conditioning, with cyclophosphamide on days +3 and +4. Overall study results and limits: TRB clonality was highly associated with recipient CMV seropositivity and reactivation. Donor-recipient repertoire similarity was low at 1-2 months, rising over year one. Skin or GI-infiltrating T cells shared few TRB sequences with blood.

The chain is built from TRBV19 and TRBJ1-4; D gene unclear. This sequence was found in a female patient in her 50s who received an allogeneic stem cell transplant from an unrelated donor, was CMV-positive, and had acute GVHD only. Some of these T cells may belong to the graft donor. Here the sequenced sample was PBMCs, taken after allogeneic stem cell transplant with posttransplant cyclophosphamide. The CDR3 protein is CASRKLRKLFF. In DNA, the CDR3 is TGTGCCAGTAGAAAACTACGAAAACTGTTTTTT.